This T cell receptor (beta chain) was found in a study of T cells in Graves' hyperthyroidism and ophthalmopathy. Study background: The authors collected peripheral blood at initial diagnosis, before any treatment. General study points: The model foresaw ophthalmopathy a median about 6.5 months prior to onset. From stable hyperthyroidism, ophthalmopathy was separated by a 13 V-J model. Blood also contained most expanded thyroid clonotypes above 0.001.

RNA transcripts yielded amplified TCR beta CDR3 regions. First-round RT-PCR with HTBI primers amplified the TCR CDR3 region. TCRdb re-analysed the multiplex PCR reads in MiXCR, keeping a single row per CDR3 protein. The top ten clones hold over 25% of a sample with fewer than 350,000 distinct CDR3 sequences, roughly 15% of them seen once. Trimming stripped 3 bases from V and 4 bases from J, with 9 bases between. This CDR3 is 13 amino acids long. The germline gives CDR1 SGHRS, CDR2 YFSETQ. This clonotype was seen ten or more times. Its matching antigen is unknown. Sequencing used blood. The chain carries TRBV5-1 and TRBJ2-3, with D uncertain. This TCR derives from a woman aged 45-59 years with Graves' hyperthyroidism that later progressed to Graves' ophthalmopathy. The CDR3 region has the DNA TGCGCCAGCAGCTCACTGGATCCAGATACGCAGTATTTT. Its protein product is CASSSLDPDTQYF.